The TCR beta chain described here comes from a study of cytomegalovirus exposure and HLA in healthy donors. From germline, CDR1 is SGHTA and CDR2 FQGNSA. The CDR3 sequence is 17 residues long. Between the trimmed V and J ends, which lost 3 bases and 4 bases, there was a span of 18 bases. Primers for the PCR totalled 60 Vbeta and 13 Jbeta. The data were produced by immunoSEQ multiplex PCR, yet TCRdb's version contains in-frame clones alone and is incomplete. Of 150,000 to 180,000 clones listed, around 84% are singletons. The sequencing input was PBMCs. The chain couples TRBV7-2 to TRBJ2-2, with a weak D call TRBD2 (6 bases). The sequence was collected from a woman aged 40-49 years in good health and CMV-seropositive. The CDR3 reads CASSFTTGGVGTGELFF. CDR3 in DNA: TGTGCCAGCAGCTTCACGACCGGGGGAGTCGGCACCGGGGAGCTGTTTTTT.